Each of the 17 T cell receptor beta chains below was sequenced from the same sample in a study of T cells in Graves' hyperthyroidism and ophthalmopathy. TCR beta CDR3 sequences were amplified from RNA transcripts. Primed by the HTBI set, a first-round RT-PCR was run on the TCR CDR3. TCRdb processed the multiplex PCR reads anew with MiXCR; each CDR3 protein has one entry. The repertoire holds almost 600,000 distinct CDR3 sequences, with over 11% as singletons. The sequencing input was blood. These receptors all come from a woman in her twenties or thirties with Graves' hyperthyroidism that later progressed to Graves' ophthalmopathy.

V is TRBV5-8 and J is TRBJ1-1, with D tentatively TRBD1 (6 bases). Trimming shortened V by 2 bases and J by 1 base, and 12 bases separated the two germline ends. CDR3 length: 15 amino acids. Germline V gives CDR1 SGHTS, CDR2 YDEGEE. CDR3 DNA: TGTGCCAGCAGCTTCAGGACAGCCGCGAACACTGAAGCTTTCTTT. This encodes CASSFRTAANTEAFF.

This clonotype has a count of ten or more. The genes are TRBV28 and TRBJ1-6, with 11 bases matching TRBD1. The V and J ends lost 3 bases and 7 bases, in that order; junction bases with no gene match: 2. CDR1 is MDHEN, CDR2 SYDVKM, per germline. The CDR3 has 15 amino acids. The CDR3 nucleotides are TGTGCCAGCAGTTTTGGGGACAGGGGGAATTCACCCCTCCACTTT. It encodes CASSFGDRGNSPLHF.

Of note for this clonotype: Being one base from a much bigger clone, this may be a read error. The genes are TRBV28 and TRBJ1-5; D uncertain. The CDR3 covers 12 residues. From germline, CDR1 is MDHEN and CDR2 SYDVKM. V lost 6 bases to trimming and J lost 6 bases, with 9 bases between them. In DNA form, the CDR3 reads TGTGCCAGCAGCGTGAACAGTCAGCCCCAGCATTTT. This encodes CASSVNSQPQHF. Together with reference TRBV28 and TRBJ1-5, the CDR3 gives the full variable domain: DVKVTQSSRYLVKRTGEKVFLECVQDMDHENMFWYRQDPGLGLRLIYFSYDVKMKEKGDIPEGYSVSREKKERFSLILESASTNQTSMYLCASSVNSQPQHFGDGTRLSIL.

This clonotype came up a few times. The chain combines TRBV27 with TRBJ2-7; 7 positions agree with TRBD1. Trimming cost V 5 bases and J 0 bases; bases outside gene matches: 4. The CDR3 is 14 residues long. CDR1 is MNHEY, CDR2 SMNVEV, per germline (reference sequence). CDR3 sequence (DNA): TGTGCCAGCAGTGAAACAGGGGACTCCTACGAGCAGTACTTC. Translating it yields CASSETGDSYEQYF.

This clonotype was recorded at least ten times. The chain carries TRBV28 and TRBJ1-5, with unresolved D. The CDR3 is 15 residues long. Trimming shortened V by 2 bases and J by 1 base, and 9 bases separated the two germline ends. CDR1 is MDHEN and CDR2 is SYDVKM in the germline V gene. The CDR3 nucleotides are TGTGCCAGCAGTTTAGGAGGAATGAGCAATCAGCCCCAGCATTTT. Its protein is CASSLGGMSNQPQHF.

The genes are TRBV6-1 and TRBJ2-1; a weak D match, TRBD2 (5 bases). Trimming removed 0 bases from V and 7 bases from J, with 7 bases in between. The CDR3 runs to 13 residues. Germline lookup yields CDR1 MNHNS and CDR2 SASEGT. The CDR3, as DNA: TGTGCCAGCAGTGAAGCGGGAGCTAATGAGCAGTTCTTC. Amino acids: CASSEAGANEQFF.

This clonotype appeared many times. V and J are TRBV5-6 and TRBJ2-3; weak D call: TRBD2 (5 bases). The CDR3 is 14 residues long. The V gene's germline CDR1 is SGHDT and CDR2 YYEEEE. V was cut by 4 bases and J by 4 bases, with 13 bases left in between. The CDR3 reads CASSPDSVPDTQYF. CDR3 bases: TGTGCCAGCAGCCCGGACTCTGTCCCAGATACGCAGTATTTT.

Regarding this clonotype: Being one base from a much bigger clone, this may be a read error. The chain recombines TRBV11-2 with TRBJ2-5; perhaps TRBD2 as D (7 bases). V was shortened by 4 bases and J by 4 bases, with 16 bases between the two germline ends. The CDR3 has 15 amino acids. CDR1 SGHAT and CDR2 FQNNGV come from the germline V gene. The DNA for the CDR3 is TGTGCCAGCAGCTGGGGGGGCAGGGGACGAGAGACCCAGTACTTC. Amino acid sequence: CASSWGGRGRETQYF.

The chain uses TRBV30 and TRBJ2-7, with D uncertain. The ends were cut back, 2 bases at V and 2 bases at J, with 7 bases in the middle. Germline values: CDR1 GTSNPN, CDR2 SVGIG (reference sequence). This CDR3 is 12 amino acids long. The CDR3 region has the DNA TGTGCCTGGAGTAGCCAGACCTACGAGCAGTACTTC. Translated, it gives CAWSSQTYEQYF.

The table lists this clonotype with many counts. This chain uses TRBV12-5 with TRBJ2-3; tentatively, D is TRBD2 (6 bases). This CDR3 has 14 amino acids. Germline V lookup: CDR1 LGHNT, CDR2 FRNRAP. Trimming removed 6 bases from V and 5 bases from J, with 15 bases in between. CDR3: CASGTWGEQDTQYF. In DNA, the CDR3 is TGTGCTAGTGGAACATGGGGGGAGCAAGATACGCAGTATTTT.

This clonotype came up many times. The rearrangement joins TRBV6-2 or TRBV6-3 to TRBJ2-7; TRBD2 matches at 11 bases. CDR3 size: 19 residues. V shed 2 bases, J shed 0 bases, and the junction held 12 bases outside the gene matches. Per germline, CDR1 MNHEY and CDR2 SVGEGT. The DNA for the CDR3 is TGTGCCAGCAGTTACCATCTAGCGGGAGGCATGTATCCCTCCTACGAGCAGTACTTC. Amino acids: CASSYHLAGGMYPSYEQYF.

Ten or more counts support this clonotype. The chain has TRBV28 and TRBJ2-1; a weak D match, TRBD2 (5 bases). V was trimmed by 5 bases and J by 9 bases, leaving 23 bases between them. The CDR3 covers 16 residues. Germline CDR1 and CDR2: MDHEN and SYDVKM. CDR3 DNA: TGTGCCAGCAGTAGAGGAGGAGCGGCCGCGATGGGTGAGCAGTTCTTC. The encoded protein is CASSRGGAAAMGEQFF.

This clonotype was recorded a few times. The chain recombines TRBV30 with TRBJ2-1; D gene unclear. The J call is in doubt because the DNA end fits TRBJ2-7 better. The CDR3 consists of 15 residues. Germline CDR1 GTSNPN, CDR2 SVGIG (reference sequence). The CDR3 region has the DNA TGTGCCTGGAGTGTAGGAGAAAGCTCCTACAATGAGCAGTACTTC. It translates to CAWSVGESSYNEQYF.

The chain joins TRBV11-2 to TRBJ2-7; D is undetermined. Germline CDR1 reads SGHAT; CDR2 reads FQNNGV. V was clipped by 0 bases and J by 2 bases, with 5 bases between them. This CDR3 comprises 13 residues. CDR3 amino acids: CASSLEHPYEQYF. CDR3 DNA: TGTGCCAGCAGCTTAGAACACCCCTACGAGCAGTACTTC.

This clonotype was seen a handful of times. This CDR3 is CASSQPQEKLFF. CDR3 nucleotides: TGCGCCAGCAGCCAACCACAGGAAAAACTGTTTTTT. The V gene is TRBV4-1, the J gene TRBJ1-4; D gene ambiguous. Trimming removed 2 bases from V and 8 bases from J, with 6 bases in between. The length of the CDR3 is 12 residues. Germline loops: CDR1 MGHRA, CDR2 YSYEKL.

This clonotype has at least ten counts. The rearrangement joins TRBV6-2 or TRBV6-3 to TRBJ1-2; D unclear. The V and J ends lost 2 bases and 0 bases respectively, with 13 bases between them. The CDR3 has 16 amino acids. Germline lookup yields CDR1 MNHEY and CDR2 SVGEGT. The CDR3 region is CASSYPIGNTNYGYTF. The CDR3 DNA follows: TGTGCCAGCAGTTACCCTATAGGCAATACTAACTATGGCTACACCTTC.

V and J are TRBV25-1 and TRBJ1-4; D is ambiguous. Trimming took off 1 base at V and 4 bases at J, with 10 bases between the two ends. Germline loops: CDR1 MGHDK, CDR2 SYGVNS. The CDR3 totals 15 residues. CDR3 protein: CASSESEVFNEKLFF. The CDR3 region has the DNA TGTGCCAGCAGTGAATCGGAGGTTTTTAATGAAAAACTGTTTTTT. The full variable domain, its missing parts supplied by reference TRBV25-1 and TRBJ1-4, is EADIYQTPRYLVIGTGKKITLECSQTMGHDKMYWYQQDPGMELHLIHYSYGVNSTEKGDLSSESTVSRIRTEHFPLTLESARPSHTSQYLCASSESEVFNEKLFFGSGTQLSVL.